The clone carrying this TCR beta chain has just one count. These data come from a study of blood T cell repertoires in COVID-19. In the study overall: Samples representing acute and convalescent COVID-19 were sourced from the United States, Italy and Spain. Sample material is recorded as cDNA or gDNA derived from T cells, B-cell-depleted T cells, or PBMCs.

As processed by the authors: Reference gene primer amplification yielded estimated nucleated cell counts. TCRdb's copy holds only in-frame clones and misses some; the assay was immunoSEQ multiplex PCR. V and J calls and clone size are those listed in that table; D and trimming were worked out from the DNA. Of 150,000 or so clones listed, about nine tenths are singletons. This CDR3 is built from 15 residues. V shed 5 bases and J shed 1 base, with 13 bases lying between them. Germline V CDR1 and CDR2: PRHDT, FYEKMQ (reference sequence). The specimen sequenced was peripheral blood. The sequence was collected from a human donor in a cohort sampled during active COVID-19. The chain combines TRBV13 with TRBJ2-3; D uncertain. In DNA form, the CDR3 reads TGTGCCAGCAGCGTGATAAAAATAGGCACAGATACGCAGTATTTT. The encoded protein is CASSVIKIGTDTQYF.